The next 14 T cell receptor beta chains were all read from a single sample in a study of control samples from healthy donors and cancer patients. Only in-frame clones appear in the TCRdb table, and some are missing; sequencing was by immunoSEQ multiplex PCR. Of tens of thousands of clones in the sample, roughly 80% were seen once. The sample consisted of blood. The receptors originated from a man aged 25-45 years in good health.

V gene TRBV21-1 combines with J gene TRBJ2-2; the table gives TRBD1 as D, unverified against the DNA. TRBV21-1 is described as a pseudogene. The CDR3 is 16 residues long. CDR3 coding DNA: TGTGCCAGCAGTCTTCGGGGACAGGGGCGCACCGGGGAGCTGTTTTTT. The encoded protein is CASSLRGQGRTGELFF.

The chain links TRBV7-9 to TRBJ2-1; TRBD2 matches 8 bases. Germline CDR1 is SEHNR and CDR2 is FQNEAQ (reference sequence). This CDR3 has 13 amino acids. With V trimmed by 10 bases and J by 0 bases, 2 bases remained unmatched. CDR3 sequence reads: CAITSGSYNEQFF. Written as DNA, the CDR3 is TGTGCCATAACTAGCGGCTCCTACAATGAGCAGTTCTTC.

This chain joins TRBV19 and TRBJ1-4; D is undetermined. V was clipped by 3 bases and J by 7 bases, with 12 bases between them. CDR1 and CDR2 from the germline V gene are LNHDA and SQIVND (reference sequence). The CDR3 loop spans 14 amino acids. The CDR3 DNA sequence: TGTGCCAGTAGTATTGGGGTAGAGGGTGAAAAACTGTTTTTT. Its protein product is CASSIGVEGEKLFF.

This chain uses TRBV25-1 with TRBJ1-2, with D uncertain. V was cut by 3 bases and J by 8 bases, with 7 bases left in between. The CDR3 runs to 11 residues. CDR1 is MGHDK, CDR2 SYGVNS, per germline. CDR3 in DNA: TGTGCCAGCAGTGACCGAGGGGGCTACACCTTC. Protein: CASSDRGGYTF.

The chain couples TRBV5-5 to TRBJ1-1; D perhaps matches TRBD1 (6 bases). CDR3 length: 14 amino acids. Germline loops: CDR1 SGHKS, CDR2 YYEKEE (reference sequence). Trimming stripped 5 bases from V and 4 bases from J, with 15 bases between. CDR3 nucleotides: TGTGCCAGCAGGTCCCACAGGGAGGGCACTGAAGCTTTCTTT. It codes for CASRSHREGTEAFF.

This clone was seen once. The chain recombines TRBV30 with TRBJ1-2; D not resolved. Germline lookup yields CDR1 GTSNPN and CDR2 SVGIG (reference sequence). Trimming pared 2 bases from V and 0 bases from J, leaving 16 bases between. The CDR3 sequence is 16 residues long. The DNA of the CDR3 is TGTGCCTGGAGTAGGATACAGCGAGACCCTAACTATGGCTACACCTTC. Translating gives CAWSRIQRDPNYGYTF.

Comments on this clone: The sample has other DNA sequences that encode this CDR3 too. The V gene is TRBV5-1, the J gene TRBJ2-5; D may be TRBD1 (6 bases). Per the germline V gene, CDR1 is SGHRS and CDR2 is YFSETQ. Trimming left V 2 bases short and J 5 bases short, with 10 bases between. This CDR3 spans 13 amino acids. The CDR3 loop is CASSLQGTETQYF. CDR3 DNA sequence: TGCGCCAGCAGCTTACAGGGTACGGAGACCCAGTACTTC.

The rearrangement uses TRBV6-1 and TRBJ1-6; D gene unclear. Per the germline V gene, CDR1 is MNHNS and CDR2 is SASEGT. The CDR3 is made up of 16 amino acids. Trimming shortened V by 4 bases and J by 0 bases, and 10 bases separated the two germline ends. This CDR3 is CASSVADSSYNSPLHF. The DNA of the CDR3 is TGTGCCAGCAGTGTGGCCGATAGCTCCTATAATTCACCCCTCCACTTT.

The V and J genes are TRBV11-2 and TRBJ2-1, with D possibly being TRBD1 or TRBD2 (5 bases each). Trimming removed 0 bases at V and 2 bases at J, with 14 bases between. The CDR3 sequence is 17 residues long. The germline V gene has CDR1 SGHAT and CDR2 FQNNGV. In DNA form, the CDR3 reads TGTGCCAGCAGCTTAGAGGGGCGGGCGGGCCCCTACAATGAGCAGTTCTTC. Its translation is CASSLEGRAGPYNEQFF.

The rearrangement joins TRBV3-1 (or the pseudogene TRBV3-2) to TRBJ1-1; D unresolved. This CDR3 has 15 amino acids. Per germline, CDR1 LGHDT and CDR2 YNNKEL (reference sequence). V was pared by 0 bases and J by 1 base, with 9 bases between. The CDR3 DNA is TGTGCCAGCAGCCAAGAGGCATCCGCGAACACTGAAGCTTTCTTT. Translated, it gives CASSQEASANTEAFF.

This sequence joins TRBV6-6 and TRBJ2-7, with D perhaps TRBD1 (6 bases). This CDR3 has 15 amino acids. The germline gives CDR1 MNHNY, CDR2 SVGAGI (reference sequence). Trimming pared 0 bases from V and 1 base from J, leaving 10 bases between. The CDR3 loop reads CASSYSGGLSYEQYF. The CDR3 DNA reads TGTGCCAGCAGTTACTCAGGGGGTCTATCCTACGAGCAGTACTTC.

V and J are TRBV30 and TRBJ1-1, with D hard to call. V lost 7 bases to trimming and J lost 1 base, with 13 bases between them. Germline V lookup: CDR1 GTSNPN, CDR2 SVGIG (reference sequence). The CDR3 spans 13 residues. CDR3 residues: CASTSTANTEAFF. In nucleotides, the CDR3 is TGTGCCTCCACAAGTACAGCGAACACTGAAGCTTTCTTT.

There are a few counts of this clone. This sequence joins TRBV3-1 (or the pseudogene TRBV3-2) and TRBJ1-2, with unresolved D. The CDR3 length is 14 residues. The germline V gene encodes CDR1 LGHDT and CDR2 YNNKEL (reference sequence). V shed 5 bases and J shed 0 bases, with 10 bases lying between them. The CDR3 is CASSSRGANYGYTF. CDR3 nucleotides: TGTGCCAGCAGCTCAAGAGGAGCTAACTATGGCTACACCTTC.

The CDR3 coding sequence is TGTGCCAGCAGCCCAAGCGGGGGGGAAGATACGCAGTATTTT. Protein product: CASSPSGGEDTQYF. The chain is built from TRBV7-9 and TRBJ2-3; TRBD2 matches at 10 bases. CDR1 is SEHNR, CDR2 FQNEAQ, per germline (reference sequence). The CDR3 covers 14 residues. Losses at the gene ends were 5 bases for V and 5 bases for J; bases not matched to a gene: 4.